This entry lists 17 T cell receptor beta chains sequenced from one sample in a study of beta chain features in type 1 diabetes (dated by TCRdb to the late 2010s). Their cognate antigens are unknown. Receptor libraries were prepared by the immunoSEQ multiplex PCR assay. All of the isolated RNA was reverse transcribed with the High Capacity cDNA Reverse Transcription Kit, so expressed TCRB transcripts were sequenced. TCRdb obtained this table from immuneACCESS and retained in-frame rearrangements with V and J assigned. These tables miss some clones; where compared with another copy, unresolved V genes account for less than half of the shortfall, and the remainder is unexplained. In this sample the table shows more than 150,000 clones, approximately 10% of which occur a single time. Clones ranked in the top ten supply under 0.75% of the sample. Study-level results and caveats: Type 1 diabetes patients showed a moderate but significant shortening of TCRB CDR3 length in all four CD4+ subsets.

The sample comprised central memory CD4+ T cells from blood. These receptors originate from a woman in her 30s with type 1 diabetes.

V gene TRBV4-2 combines with J gene TRBJ1-2, with no clear D. The germline V gene encodes CDR1 LGHNA and CDR2 YNFKEQ. Trimming took off 0 bases at V and 7 bases at J, with 15 bases between the two ends. CDR3 length equals 15 residues. The CDR3 DNA is TGTGCCAGCAGCCAAGATTTGGGTAGGCAGCGTGGCTACACCTTC. This gives the protein CASSQDLGRQRGYTF.

The V and J genes are TRBV11-2 and TRBJ2-7, with D perhaps TRBD2 (5 bases). Germline V gene data show CDR1 as SGHAT and CDR2 as FQNNGV. The CDR3 covers 12 residues. V was trimmed by 11 bases and J by 0 bases, leaving 11 bases between them. CDR3 sequence reads: CAAGPSSYEQYF. Here the CDR3 DNA reads TGTGCCGCGGGCCCTTCCTCCTACGAGCAGTACTTC.

V and J are TRBV5-1 and TRBJ2-1; TRBD2 matches 8 bases. The V and J ends lost 4 bases and 6 bases, in that order; junction bases with no gene match: 6. The CDR3 runs 14 residues. The germline CDR1 and CDR2 sequences are SGHRS and YFSETQ. In nucleotides, the CDR3 is TGCGCCAGCAGCACGGGACTAGGAGGCAATGAGCAGTTCTTC. Translated: CASSTGLGGNEQFF.

This clone was found a few times. The J gene is TRBJ1-5, the V gene TRBV2, with D unresolved. V was pared by 4 bases and J by 4 bases, with 8 bases between. The CDR3 spans 13 residues. Germline CDR1 reads SNHLY; CDR2 reads FYNNEI. DNA for the CDR3: TGTGCCAGCAGTGTTCAGGATAATCAGCCCCAGCATTTT. Translating it yields CASSVQDNQPQHF.

V and J are TRBV5-1 and TRBJ2-3; TRBD2 is a possible D gene (5 bases). Germline CDR1 reads SGHRS; CDR2 reads YFSETQ. Trimming removed 4 bases at V and 6 bases at J, with 12 bases between. The CDR3 loop spans 13 amino acids. CDR3 residues: CASSPGGGDTQYF. CDR3 in DNA: TGCGCCAGCAGCCCGGGCGGCGGGGATACGCAGTATTTT.

The gene calls are TRBV21-1 and TRBJ1-5; the table's D call, TRBD1, has no DNA check behind it. TRBV21-1 is listed as a pseudogene. CDR3 length: 17 amino acids. The CDR3 loop is CASSKAGTADSNQPQHF. The CDR3 DNA reads TGTGCCAGCAGCAAAGCGGGGACAGCTGACAGCAATCAGCCCCAGCATTTT.

This clone was counted a few times. V and J are TRBV25-1 and TRBJ2-7; 12 bases are a match to TRBD2. There are 15 residues in the CDR3. Germline trimming cut 3 bases from V and 11 bases from J; bases unmatched to any gene: 11. Germline V lookup: CDR1 MGHDK, CDR2 SYGVNS. The CDR3: CASSDLTSGSIKEYF. The CDR3 DNA reads as TGTGCCAGCAGTGACCTGACTAGCGGGAGTATCAAGGAGTACTTC.

In its sample, this clone was seen a few times. The chain couples TRBV27 to TRBJ2-2, with 11 bases matching TRBD1. With V trimmed by 6 bases and J by 6 bases, 6 bases remained unmatched. The germline CDR1 and CDR2 sequences are MNHEY and SMNVEV (reference sequence). CDR3 length: 15 residues. The CDR3 loop is CASSSWTGGPGELFF. Here the CDR3 DNA reads TGTGCCAGCAGCAGTTGGACAGGGGGCCCCGGGGAGCTGTTTTTT.

The chain uses TRBV20-1 and TRBJ2-3, with D tentatively TRBD2 (5 bases). V lost 8 bases and J lost 6, with 12 bases in between. CDR1 DFQATT and CDR2 SNEGSKA come from the germline V gene (reference sequence). This CDR3 has 11 residues. CDR3 sequence (DNA): TGCAGTACGTCGCGGAGGGATACGCAGTATTTT. This translates into CSTSRRDTQYF.

This clone was counted at least ten times. The chain employs TRBV23-1 and TRBJ1-1; TRBD1 matches at 8 bases. TRBV23-1 is given ORF status, its function remaining uncertain. CDR3 length: 11 amino acids. J was trimmed by 10 bases and V by 2 bases; bases with no gene match: 0. DNA of the CDR3: TGCGCCAGCAGTCAAACAGGGGGAGCTTTCTTT. Protein product: CASSQTGGAFF.

The CDR3 sequence: CASSWGGDEQYF. The CDR3 DNA reads as TGTGCCAGCAGCTGGGGGGGGGACGAGCAGTACTTC. The chain employs TRBV5-6 and TRBJ2-7; 7 bases match TRBD2. Germline values: CDR1 SGHDT, CDR2 YYEEEE. Unmatched junction bases numbered 2, after V lost 3 bases and J lost 5 bases. The CDR3 spans 12 residues.

This chain connects TRBV6-5 to TRBJ2-7; weak D call: TRBD1 (5 bases). This CDR3 comprises 14 residues. The V gene's germline CDR1 is MNHEY and CDR2 SVGAGI. The V gene lost 10 bases and the J gene lost 5 bases, with 21 bases spanning the gap. CDR3 bases: TGTGCCACTGCCCCCTCGCAGGGTTTTAACGAGCAGTACTTC. Its translation: CATAPSQGFNEQYF.

The chain uses TRBV5-4 and TRBJ2-7; D may be TRBD1 (7 bases). Germline V gene data show CDR1 as SGHNT and CDR2 as YYREEE (reference sequence). The CDR3 is made up of 15 amino acids. Deletions cut 4 bases from V and 4 bases from J, with 18 bases between. This CDR3 reads CASSRDGGGNYEQYF. In nucleotides, the CDR3 is TGTGCCAGCAGCCGCGATGGAGGGGGCAATTACGAGCAGTACTTC.

This clone was detected only a few times. The rearrangement uses TRBV19 and TRBJ1-2; 7 bases agree with TRBD1. CDR1 is LNHDA and CDR2 is SQIVND in the germline V gene (reference sequence). The V gene end was trimmed by 6 bases and the J gene end by 4 bases; junction bases not matched to a gene: 11. The CDR3 has 15 amino acids. CDR3 coding DNA: TGTGCCAGTAGGGCCATGGACAGGAGACTCTATGGCTACACCTTC. Protein: CASRAMDRRLYGYTF.

A few counts support this clone. The J gene is TRBJ2-5, the V gene TRBV5-4, with D tentatively TRBD2 (5 bases). The V gene's germline CDR1 is SGHNT and CDR2 YYREEE (reference sequence). V dropped 5 bases and J dropped 5 bases, with 16 bases sitting between them. This CDR3 spans 14 amino acids. Written as DNA, the CDR3 is TGTGCCAGCAGTTCAGGCGGTCGCGGGGAGACCCAGTACTTC. It codes for CASSSGGRGETQYF.

The J gene is TRBJ2-1, the V gene TRBV6-1; a weak D match, TRBD1 (6 bases). This CDR3 is 14 amino acids long. V lost 10 bases to trimming and J lost 4 bases, with 17 bases between them. CDR1 is MNHNS and CDR2 is SASEGT in the germline V gene. The DNA of the CDR3 is TGTGCCAACACTCCGGGACATGGGTACAATGAGCAGTTCTTC. Translation: CANTPGHGYNEQFF.

This CDR3 reads CASSPLTSGRAISGELFF. The CDR3 DNA is TGTGCCAGCAGCCCGCTGACTAGCGGGAGGGCAATTTCCGGGGAGCTGTTTTTT. This rearrangement joins TRBV5-6 to TRBJ2-2; 14 nucleotides align to TRBD2. CDR1 and CDR2 (germline): SGHDT, YYEEEE. The CDR3 contains 18 residues. Trimming cost V 4 bases and J 6 bases; bases outside gene matches: 11.